The sequence of this T cell receptor beta chain was determined in a study of T cells in Graves' hyperthyroidism and ophthalmopathy. With regard to this clonotype: A much larger clone lies one base from this, so it may be a read error.

CDR3 size: 15 residues. Germline values: CDR1 LGHDT, CDR2 YNNKEL (reference sequence). V was pared by 7 bases and J by 0 bases, with 8 bases of the junction left unmatched. From RNA transcripts, TCR beta CDR3 regions were amplified. HTBI primers were employed in a first-round RT-PCR of the TCR CDR3. In TCRdb, the multiplex PCR reads were re-called with MiXCR into one record per CDR3 protein. Of 400,000 to 450,000 distinct CDR3 sequences in the sample, roughly 15% were seen once. This clonotype was sampled from a man aged 18 to 30 with Graves' ophthalmopathy. What was sequenced was blood. This chain connects TRBV3-1 to TRBJ1-1; 7 positions agree with TRBD1. This CDR3 reads CASNQGGKMNTEAFF. The CDR3 DNA sequence: TGTGCCAGCAACCAGGGGGGGAAGATGAACACTGAAGCTTTCTTT.